This entry describes one TCR beta chain. Its antigen remains unidentified. This PCR relied on a set of 60 Vbeta primers and 13 Jbeta primers. Clones were read by immunoSEQ multiplex PCR, and TCRdb kept only the in-frame ones, dropping some. The data contain over 150,000 clones, 77% of them singletons. The sample is drawn from a study of cytomegalovirus exposure and HLA in healthy donors. Study observations and caveats: Of the V segments, some could not be distinguished, including TRBV6-2 and TRBV6-3, and were excluded.

The CDR3 has 13 residues. CDR1 SGHRS and CDR2 YFSETQ come from the germline V gene. The trim removed 3 bases at V and 4 bases at J, leaving 4 bases unmatched. The chain links TRBV5-1 to TRBJ2-7, with 7 bases matching TRBD1. The TCR originated in a man aged 25 to 45 in good health and CMV-seropositive. The sequencing sample was made of PBMCs. The CDR3 DNA reads as TGCGCCAGCAGCTCATCACAGGGGTACGAGCAGTACTTC. The encoded protein is CASSSSQGYEQYF.